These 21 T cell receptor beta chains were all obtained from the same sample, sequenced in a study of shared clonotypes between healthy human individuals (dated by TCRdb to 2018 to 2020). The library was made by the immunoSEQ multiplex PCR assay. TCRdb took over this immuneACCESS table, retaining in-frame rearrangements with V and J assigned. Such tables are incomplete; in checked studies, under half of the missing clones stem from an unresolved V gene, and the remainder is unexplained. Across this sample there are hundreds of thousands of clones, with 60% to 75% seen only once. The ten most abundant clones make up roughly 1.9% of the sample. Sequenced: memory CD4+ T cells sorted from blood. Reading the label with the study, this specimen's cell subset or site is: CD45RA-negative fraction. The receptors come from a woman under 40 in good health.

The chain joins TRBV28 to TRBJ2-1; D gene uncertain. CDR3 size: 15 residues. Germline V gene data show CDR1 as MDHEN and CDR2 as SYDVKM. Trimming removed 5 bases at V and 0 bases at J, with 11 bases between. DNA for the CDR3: TGTGCCAGCAGTATTAGTTGGGGCTCCTACAATGAGCAGTTCTTC. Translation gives CASSISWGSYNEQFF.

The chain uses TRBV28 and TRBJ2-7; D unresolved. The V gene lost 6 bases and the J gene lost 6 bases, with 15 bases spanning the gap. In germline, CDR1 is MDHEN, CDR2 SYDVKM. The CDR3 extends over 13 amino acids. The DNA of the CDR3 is TGTGCCAGCAGAGAAGGGTCGGATGGCGAGCAGTACTTC. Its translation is CASREGSDGEQYF.

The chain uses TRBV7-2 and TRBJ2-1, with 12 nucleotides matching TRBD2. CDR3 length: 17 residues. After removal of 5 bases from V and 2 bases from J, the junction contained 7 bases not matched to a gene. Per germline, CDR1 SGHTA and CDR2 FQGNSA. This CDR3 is CASSKTLAGGPYNEQFF. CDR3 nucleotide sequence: TGTGCCAGCAGCAAAACACTAGCGGGAGGTCCCTACAATGAGCAGTTCTTC.

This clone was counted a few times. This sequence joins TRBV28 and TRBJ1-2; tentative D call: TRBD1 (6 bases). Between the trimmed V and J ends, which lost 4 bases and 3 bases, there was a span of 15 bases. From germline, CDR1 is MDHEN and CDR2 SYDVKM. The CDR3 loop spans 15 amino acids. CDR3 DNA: TGTGCCAGCAGTTCCCCCGGGGCAGGGGACTATGGCTACACCTTC. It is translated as CASSSPGAGDYGYTF.

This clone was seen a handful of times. This CDR3 reads CASSTGHTDTQYF. For the CDR3, the DNA is TGTGCCAGTAGTACGGGACATACAGATACGCAGTATTTT. The rearrangement uses TRBV19 and TRBJ2-3; a weak D match, TRBD1 (6 bases). V dropped 4 bases and J dropped 3 bases, with 8 bases sitting between them. The CDR3 runs 13 residues. Germline V gives CDR1 LNHDA, CDR2 SQIVND (reference sequence). Combining the CDR3 with reference TRBV19 and TRBJ2-3 gives the whole variable domain DGGITQSPKYLFRKEGQNVTLSCEQNLNHDAMYWYRQDPGQGLRLIYYSQIVNDFQKGDIAEGYSVSREKKESFPLTVTSAQKNPTAFYLCASSTGHTDTQYFGPGTRLTVL.

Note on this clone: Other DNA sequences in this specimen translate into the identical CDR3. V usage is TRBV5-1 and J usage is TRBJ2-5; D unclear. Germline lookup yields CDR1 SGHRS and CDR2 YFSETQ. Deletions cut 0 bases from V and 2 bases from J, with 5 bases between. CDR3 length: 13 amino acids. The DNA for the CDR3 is TGCGCCAGCAGCTTGGCGGTTCAAGAGACCCAGTACTTC. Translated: CASSLAVQETQYF. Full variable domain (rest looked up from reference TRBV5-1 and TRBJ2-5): KAGVTQTPRYLIKTRGQQVTLSCSPISGHRSVSWYQQTPGQGLQFLFEYFSETQRNKGNFPGRFSGRQFSNSRSEMNVSTLELGDSALYLCASSLAVQETQYFGPGTRLLVL.

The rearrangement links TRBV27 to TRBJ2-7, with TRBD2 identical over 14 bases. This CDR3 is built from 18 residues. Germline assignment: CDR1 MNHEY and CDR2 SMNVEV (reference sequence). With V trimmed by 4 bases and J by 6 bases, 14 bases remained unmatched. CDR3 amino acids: CASSSLTSGRATVGEQYF. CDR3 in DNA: TGTGCCAGCAGTTCCCTGACTAGCGGGAGGGCCACCGTGGGCGAGCAGTACTTC.

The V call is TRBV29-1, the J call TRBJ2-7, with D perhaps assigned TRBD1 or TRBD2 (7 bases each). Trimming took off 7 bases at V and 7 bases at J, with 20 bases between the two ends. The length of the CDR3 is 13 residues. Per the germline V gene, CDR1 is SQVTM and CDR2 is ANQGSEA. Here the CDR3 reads CSAQGDREGEQYF. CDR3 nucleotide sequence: TGCAGCGCCCAGGGCGACAGGGAGGGGGAGCAGTACTTC.

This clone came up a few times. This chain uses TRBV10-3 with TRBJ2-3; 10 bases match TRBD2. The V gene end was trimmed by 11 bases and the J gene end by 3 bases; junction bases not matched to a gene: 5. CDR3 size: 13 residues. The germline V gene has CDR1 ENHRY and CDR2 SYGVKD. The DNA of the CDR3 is TGTGCCGCCGCACTAGCGGGGACAGATACGCAGTATTTT. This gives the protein CAAALAGTDTQYF.

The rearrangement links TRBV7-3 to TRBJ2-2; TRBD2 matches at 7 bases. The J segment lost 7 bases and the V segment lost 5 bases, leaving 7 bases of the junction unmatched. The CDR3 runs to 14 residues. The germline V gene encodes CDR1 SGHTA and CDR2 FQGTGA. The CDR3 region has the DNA TGTGCCAGCAGCCCGCCTGGCGGGGGCGGGGAGCTGTTTTTT. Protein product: CASSPPGGGGELFF.

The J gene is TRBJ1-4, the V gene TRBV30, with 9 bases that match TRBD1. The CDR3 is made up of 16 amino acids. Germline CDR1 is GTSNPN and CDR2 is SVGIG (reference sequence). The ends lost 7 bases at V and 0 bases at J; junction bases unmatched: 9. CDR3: CAYHPGTGTTNEKLFF. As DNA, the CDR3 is TGTGCCTACCACCCGGGGACAGGGACAACTAATGAAAAACTGTTTTTT.

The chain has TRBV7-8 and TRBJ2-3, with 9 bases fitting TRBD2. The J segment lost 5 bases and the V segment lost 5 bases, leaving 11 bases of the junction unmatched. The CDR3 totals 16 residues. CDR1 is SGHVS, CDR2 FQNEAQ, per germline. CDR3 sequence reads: CASSDTLAGVGDTQYF. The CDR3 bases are TGTGCCAGCAGCGATACATTAGCGGGAGTGGGAGATACGCAGTATTTT.

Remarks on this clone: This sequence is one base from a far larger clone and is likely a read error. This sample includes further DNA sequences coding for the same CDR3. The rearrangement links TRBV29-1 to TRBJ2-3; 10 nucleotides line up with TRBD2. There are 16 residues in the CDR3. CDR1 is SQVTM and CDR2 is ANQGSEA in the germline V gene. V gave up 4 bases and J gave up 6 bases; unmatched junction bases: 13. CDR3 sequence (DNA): TGCAGCGTTGCCCGGTCTAGCGGGAGAGCCGCTGATACGCAGTATTTT. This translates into CSVARSSGRAADTQYF.

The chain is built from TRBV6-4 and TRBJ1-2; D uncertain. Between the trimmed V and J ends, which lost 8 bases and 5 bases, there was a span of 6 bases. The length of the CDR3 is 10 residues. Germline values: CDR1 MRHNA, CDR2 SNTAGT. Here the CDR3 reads CASEQYGYTF. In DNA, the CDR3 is TGTGCCAGCGAACAGTATGGCTACACCTTC.

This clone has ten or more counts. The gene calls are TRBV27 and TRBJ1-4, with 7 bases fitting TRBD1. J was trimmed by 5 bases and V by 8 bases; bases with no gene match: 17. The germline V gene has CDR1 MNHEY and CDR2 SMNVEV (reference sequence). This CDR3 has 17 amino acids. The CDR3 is CASAKGALPQGNEKLFF. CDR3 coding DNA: TGTGCCAGCGCCAAGGGGGCGCTTCCTCAGGGGAATGAAAAACTGTTTTTT.

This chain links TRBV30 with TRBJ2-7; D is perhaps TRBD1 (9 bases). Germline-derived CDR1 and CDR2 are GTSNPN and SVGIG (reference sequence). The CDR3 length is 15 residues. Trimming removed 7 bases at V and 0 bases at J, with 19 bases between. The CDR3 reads CASTGGTSGSYEQYF. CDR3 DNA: TGTGCCTCGACAGGGGGTACTAGCGGCTCCTACGAGCAGTACTTC.

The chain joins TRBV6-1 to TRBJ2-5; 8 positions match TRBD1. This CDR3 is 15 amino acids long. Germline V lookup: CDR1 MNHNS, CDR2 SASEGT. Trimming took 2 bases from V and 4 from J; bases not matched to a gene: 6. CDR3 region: CASSERQGRRETQYF. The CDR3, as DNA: TGTGCCAGCAGTGAACGACAGGGGAGAAGAGAGACCCAGTACTTC.

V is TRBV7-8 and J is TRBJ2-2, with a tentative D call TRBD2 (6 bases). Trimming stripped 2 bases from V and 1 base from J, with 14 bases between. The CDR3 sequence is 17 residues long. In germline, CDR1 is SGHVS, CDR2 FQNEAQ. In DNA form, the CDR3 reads TGTGCCAGCAGCTTAACGCGCAGACTAGAGAACACCGGGGAGCTGTTTTTT. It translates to CASSLTRRLENTGELFF.

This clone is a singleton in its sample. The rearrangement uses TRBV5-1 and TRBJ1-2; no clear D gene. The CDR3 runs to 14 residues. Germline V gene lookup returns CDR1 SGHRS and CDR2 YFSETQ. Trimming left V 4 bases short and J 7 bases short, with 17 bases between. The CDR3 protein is CASSRRTENGGYTF. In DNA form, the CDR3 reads TGCGCCAGCAGCCGACGGACTGAGAATGGTGGCTACACCTTC.

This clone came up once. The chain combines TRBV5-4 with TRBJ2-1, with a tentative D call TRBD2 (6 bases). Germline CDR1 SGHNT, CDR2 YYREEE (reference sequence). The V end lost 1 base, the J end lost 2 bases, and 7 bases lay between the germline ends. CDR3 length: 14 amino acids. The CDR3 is CASSLTGAYNEQFF. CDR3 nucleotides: TGTGCCAGCAGCTTGACGGGAGCCTACAATGAGCAGTTCTTC. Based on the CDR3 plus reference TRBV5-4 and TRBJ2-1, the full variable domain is ETGVTQSPTHLIKTRGQQVTLRCSSQSGHNTVSWYQQALGQGPQFIFQYYREEENGRGNFPPRFSGLQFPNYSSELNVNALELDDSALYLCASSLTGAYNEQFFGPGTRLTVL.

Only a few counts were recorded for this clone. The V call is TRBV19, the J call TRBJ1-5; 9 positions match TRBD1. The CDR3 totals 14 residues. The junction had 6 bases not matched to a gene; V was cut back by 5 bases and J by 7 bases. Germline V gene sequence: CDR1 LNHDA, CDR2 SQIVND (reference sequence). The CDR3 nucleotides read TGTGCCAGTAGTTACGGGACAGGGTTCCAGCCCCAGCATTTT. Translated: CASSYGTGFQPQHF.